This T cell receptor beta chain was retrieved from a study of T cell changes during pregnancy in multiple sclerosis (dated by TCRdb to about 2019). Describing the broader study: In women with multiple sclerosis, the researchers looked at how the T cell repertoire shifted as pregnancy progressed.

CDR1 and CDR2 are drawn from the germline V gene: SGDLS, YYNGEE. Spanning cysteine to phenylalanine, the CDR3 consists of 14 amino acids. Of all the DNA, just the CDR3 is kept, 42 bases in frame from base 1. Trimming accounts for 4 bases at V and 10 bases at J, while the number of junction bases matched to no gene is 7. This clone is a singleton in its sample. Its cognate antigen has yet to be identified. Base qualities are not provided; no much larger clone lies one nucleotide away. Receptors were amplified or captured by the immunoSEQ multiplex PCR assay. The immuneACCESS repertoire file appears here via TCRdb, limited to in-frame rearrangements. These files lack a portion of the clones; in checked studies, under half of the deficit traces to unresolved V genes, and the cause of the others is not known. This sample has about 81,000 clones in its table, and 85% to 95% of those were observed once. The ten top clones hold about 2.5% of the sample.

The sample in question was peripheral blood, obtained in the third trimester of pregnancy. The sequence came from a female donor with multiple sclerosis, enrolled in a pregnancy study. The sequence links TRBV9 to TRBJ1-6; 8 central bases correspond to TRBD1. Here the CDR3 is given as CASSPGGAESPLHF. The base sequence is TGTGCCAGCAGCCCAGGGGGCGCGGAGTCACCCCTCCACTTT.